This T cell receptor (beta chain) was observed in a study of blood T cell repertoires in COVID-19. The overall study: Sites across the United States, Italy and Spain contributed samples from acute and convalescent COVID-19.

Generated by immunoSEQ multiplex PCR, the TCRdb table keeps only in-frame clones and is missing some. Counted here are some 200,000 clones, approximately 90% occurring once; the ten biggest clones make up 6% to 7.5%. This CDR3 has 20 amino acids. CDR1 is SGHVS, CDR2 FQNEAQ, per germline. Trimming took 5 bases from V and 0 from J; bases not matched to a gene: 20. The receptor's source is a woman older than 75 in a cohort sampled during active or convalescent COVID-19. The chain joins TRBV7-8 to TRBJ1-1, with 8 bases that match TRBD1. Input material: peripheral blood. CDR3 loop: CASSDSGRGQNWVMNTEAFF. CDR3 in DNA: TGTGCCAGCAGCGACTCGGGCAGGGGGCAGAATTGGGTGATGAACACTGAAGCTTTCTTT.